This TCR beta chain was obtained from a study of blood T cell repertoires in COVID-19. The Seattle site enrolled patients during active infection and followed them longitudinally. Original processing notes: Scientists estimated how many nucleated cells there were by amplifying reference gene primers. The assay was immunoSEQ multiplex PCR, and TCRdb's table has in-frame clones only and misses some. V, J and clone size are taken as reported in that table, and D and trimming were inferred from the DNA itself. This sample has around 100,000 clones; about nine tenths occur once, and the top ten carry over 5%. This CDR3 is built from 13 residues.

Material: peripheral blood. The V call is TRBV21-1, the J call TRBJ2-1; the D call of TRBD1 is as the table states it, not checked on the DNA. TRBV21-1 has pseudogene status. The receptor comes from a man aged 55 to 70 with COVID-19, enrolled during active disease. As DNA, the CDR3 is TGTCCTCAGACCCCTATCCGGGACAGCAAGTTCTTCTTC. Its translation is CPQTPIRDSKFFF.